The clone carrying this T cell receptor (beta chain) has just a few counts. The antigen is unknown. In TCRdb, the RT-PCR reads were re-called with MiXCR into one record per CDR3 protein. This table has 400,000 to 550,000 distinct CDR3 sequences, roughly 23% appearing once. These data come from a study of response to subunit inactivated influenza vaccine. Study results and limitations: Authors suggested each seasonal flu vaccination may recruit only limited numbers of new T cells.

The CDR3 has 14 residues. Germline loops: CDR1 DFQATT, CDR2 SNEGSKA (reference sequence). V was clipped by 6 bases and J by 7 bases; unmatched bases: 8. The chain joins TRBV20-1 to TRBJ2-3, with 12 positions matching TRBD2. This receptor was taken from a man aged 50 to 59 who received an inactivated influenza vaccine. Sequenced here: CD4+ T cells sorted from PBMCs, sampled 4 to 6 days after vaccination. The CDR3 here is CSASGLAGTNTQYF. The CDR3, as DNA: TGCAGTGCCTCAGGACTAGCGGGGACTAATACGCAGTATTTT.